The clone carrying this T cell receptor beta chain came up a few times. The antigen is undetermined. The identical CDR3 is also encoded by other nucleotide sequences in the sample. The sample comes from a study of beta chain features in type 1 diabetes. Across the whole study: Sorted cells from all samples, numbering roughly 100,000,000, were examined.

The sequenced template was cDNA made from the entire isolated RNA. TCRdb keeps only in-frame clones here, not all; method: immunoSEQ multiplex PCR. Among 100,000 to 150,000 clones listed, 17% were seen once. Study-wide results and limits: Among all four CD4+ subsets, Type 1 diabetes patients had TCRB CDR3s that were moderately but significantly shorter. The VDJ junctions of type 1 diabetes patients carried fewer insertions and more deletions.

V was cut by 5 bases and J by 4 bases, with 12 bases left in between. CDR3 length: 13 amino acids. Germline V gene lookup returns CDR1 SEHNR and CDR2 FQNEAQ (reference sequence). CD4+ naive, central memory, regulatory and stem cell-like memory subsets were isolated by sorting on CD45RO/CCR7/CD25/CD127/CD95/CD27. The sample comprised central memory CD4+ T cells from blood. The gene calls are TRBV7-9 and TRBJ2-7; D is possibly TRBD1 or TRBD2 (5 bases each). The TCR was taken from a man aged 18 to 30 with type 1 diabetes. CDR3: CASSRDEGYEQYF. The CDR3 DNA reads TGTGCCAGCAGCCGAGACGAGGGGTACGAGCAGTACTTC. Supplemented by reference TRBV7-9 and TRBJ2-7, the full variable domain reads DTGVSQNPRHKITKRGQNVTFRCDPISEHNRLYWYRQTLGQGPEFLTYFQNEAQLEKSRLLSDRFSAERPKGSFSTLEIQRTEQGDSAMYLCASSRDEGYEQYFGPGTRLTVT.